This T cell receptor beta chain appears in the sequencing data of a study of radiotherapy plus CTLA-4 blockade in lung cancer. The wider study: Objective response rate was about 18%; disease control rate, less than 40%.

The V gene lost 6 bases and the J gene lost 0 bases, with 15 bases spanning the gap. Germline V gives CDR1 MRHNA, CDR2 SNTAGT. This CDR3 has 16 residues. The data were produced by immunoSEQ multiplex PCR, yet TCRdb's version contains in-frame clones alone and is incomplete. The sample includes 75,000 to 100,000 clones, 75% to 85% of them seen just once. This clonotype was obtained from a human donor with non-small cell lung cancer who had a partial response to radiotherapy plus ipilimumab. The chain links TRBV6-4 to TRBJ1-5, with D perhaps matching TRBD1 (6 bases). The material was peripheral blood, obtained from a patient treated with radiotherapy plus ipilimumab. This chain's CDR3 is CASRTTGHYSNQPQHF. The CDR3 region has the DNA TGTGCCAGCAGAACAACAGGGCACTATAGCAATCAGCCCCAGCATTTT.